Detailed here is one T cell receptor beta chain. What it binds is unknown. This specimen belongs to a study of cytomegalovirus exposure and HLA in healthy donors. The PCR employed 60 Vbeta primers together with 13 Jbeta primers. Assay used: immunoSEQ multiplex PCR; TCRdb lists only in-frame clones, some missing. The table lists about 120,000 clones, 70% to 85% of them singletons. Overall study findings and caveats: The classifier reportedly diagnosed cytomegalovirus status with high specificity and sensitivity. In a later analysis, CMV-associated beta chains were mostly HLA-associated, it appeared. Most TCR beta V segments were productive about 87% or about 30% of the time in an earlier analysis.

The CDR3 spans 14 residues. Germline values: CDR1 SGHRS, CDR2 YFSETQ. V lost 1 base and J 2 bases, leaving 9 bases between the germline ends. The sequenced sample consisted of PBMCs. This chain joins TRBV5-1 and TRBJ1-2; no firm D call. The sequence was obtained from a human donor in good health. The CDR3 is CASSLWSENYGYTF. The CDR3 DNA reads as TGCGCCAGCAGCTTGTGGTCCGAGAACTATGGCTACACCTTC.